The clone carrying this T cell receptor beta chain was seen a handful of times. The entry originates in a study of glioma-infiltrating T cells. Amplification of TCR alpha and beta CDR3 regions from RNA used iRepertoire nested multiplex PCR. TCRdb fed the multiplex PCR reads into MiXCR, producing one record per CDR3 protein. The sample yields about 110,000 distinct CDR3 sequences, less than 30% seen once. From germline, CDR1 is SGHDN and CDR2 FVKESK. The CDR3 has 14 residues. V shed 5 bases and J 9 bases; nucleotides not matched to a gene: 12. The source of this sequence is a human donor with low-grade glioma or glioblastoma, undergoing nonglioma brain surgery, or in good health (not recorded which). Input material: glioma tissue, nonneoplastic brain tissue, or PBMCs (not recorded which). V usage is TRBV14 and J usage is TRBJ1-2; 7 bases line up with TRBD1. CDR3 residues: CASSATGPYGSYTF. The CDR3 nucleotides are TGTGCCAGCAGCGCGACAGGGCCGTATGGGAGCTACACCTTC. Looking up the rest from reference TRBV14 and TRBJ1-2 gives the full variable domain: EAGVTQFPSHSVIEKGQTVTLRCDPISGHDNLYWYRRVMGKEIKFLLHFVKESKQDESGMPNNRFLAERTGGTYSTLKVQPAELEDSGVYFCASSATGPYGSYTFGSGTRLTVV.